This T cell receptor (beta chain) is from a study of shared clonotypes between healthy human individuals. Germline V gene sequence: CDR1 KGHSH, CDR2 LQKENI. The CDR3 runs to 15 residues. Running of the assay took place at deep level. Genomic DNA from each subset was divided evenly over several immunoSEQ plates. Libraries were prepared by immunoSEQ multiplex PCR; TCRdb keeps only in-frame clonotypes and omits some of them. The sample contains around 440,000 clones, approximately 71% of which appear only once. General study results and limits: The donor pool, a small one, limited the genetic and exposure-history diversity represented.

This clone showed up just a few times. Its antigen is as yet unknown. The junction and the germline gene differ at one end; a read error may be behind it. At the DNA level, this CDR3 is encoded by other sequences in the same sample as well. The TCR originated in a woman between 35 and 50 years old in good health. Some clones in this sample may be carry-over from other donors' samples. This rearrangement joins TRBV18 to TRBJ1-1; TRBD1 might be the D (6 bases). Sample: PBMCs. CDR3 in DNA: TGTGCCAGCTCACTCCGCTCGGGACAAGACACTGAAGCCTTCTTT. Amino acid sequence: CASSLRSGQDTEAFF.